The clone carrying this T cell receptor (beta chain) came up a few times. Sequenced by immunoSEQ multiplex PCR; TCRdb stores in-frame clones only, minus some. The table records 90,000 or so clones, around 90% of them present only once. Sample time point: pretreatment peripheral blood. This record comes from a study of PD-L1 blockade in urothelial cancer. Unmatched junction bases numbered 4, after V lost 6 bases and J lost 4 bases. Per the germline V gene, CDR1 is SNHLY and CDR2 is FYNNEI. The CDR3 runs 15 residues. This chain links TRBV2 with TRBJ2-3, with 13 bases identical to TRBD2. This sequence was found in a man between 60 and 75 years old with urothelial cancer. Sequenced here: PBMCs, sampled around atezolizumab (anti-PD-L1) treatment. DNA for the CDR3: TGTGCCAGCAGCACTAGCGGGGGGGCCTCAGATACGCAGTATTTT. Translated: CASSTSGGASDTQYF.